This is a list of T cell receptor beta chains from one sample in a study of Ad26.COV2.S vaccination and SARS-CoV-2 variants. Some clones are missing from TCRdb's copy, which holds only in-frame ones; the method was immunoSEQ multiplex PCR. The table lists about 350,000 clones, 70% to 90% of them singletons, with roughly 10% in the top ten. Here the sequenced sample was peripheral blood, taken in a trial of Ad26.COV2.S vaccine versus placebo. These receptors all stem from a person aged 18-60 years who received the Ad26.COV2.S COVID-19 vaccine or a placebo. Each CDR3 is given with its conserved first and last residue. The D gene is left open where the match is weak. The size entry is marked missing in some rows and otherwise reads once, few, many or a size class.

d_gene	abundance	v_gene	j_gene	CDR3nt	CDR3aa
TRBD1	NA	TRBV18	TRBJ1-4	TGTGCCAGCTCACTTGACAGGGGTCTGGCAACTAATGAAAAACTGTTTTTT	CASSLDRGLATNEKLFF
TRBD1	few	TRBV3-1/TRBV3-2	TRBJ1-3	TGTGCCAGCAGCCCAACAGGGGTAGCAGGAAACACCATATATTTT	CASSPTGVAGNTIYF
TRBD1	NA	TRBV28	TRBJ1-6	TGTGCCAGCAGTTTATATCAGGGGGCGCGGTCACCCCTCCACTTT	CASSLYQGARSPLHF
TRBD1	NA	TRBV27	TRBJ1-2	TGTGCCAGCAGTTTATCAGCAGGGGGGCGCTATGGCTACACCTTC	CASSLSAGGRYGYTF
NA	NA	TRBV28	TRBJ1-2	TGTGCCAGCACTTCTCCCCTTGGGGGCGGGAATGGCTACACCTTC	CASTSPLGGGNGYTF
TRBD2	NA	TRBV5-1	TRBJ2-3	TGCGCCAGCAGCAATTTAGCGGGAGGGCAACTAGATACGCAGTATTTT	CASSNLAGGQLDTQYF
TRBD1	NA	TRBV12-5	TRBJ2-5	TGTGCTAGTGGGACAGGGGAGACCCAGTACTTC	CASGTGETQYF
NA	NA	TRBV5-8	TRBJ1-5	TGTGCCAGCAGCCGGAGACCAATCAATAGCAATCAGCCCCAGCATTTT	CASSRRPINSNQPQHF
NA	once	TRBV24-1	TRBJ1-3	TGTGCCACCAGTGATGGGTACTCTGGAAACACCATATATTTT	CATSDGYSGNTIYF
TRBD1	NA	TRBV7-2	TRBJ1-3	TGTGCCAGCAGCCTCCGGACAGGGGAGGCTGGAAACACCATATATTTT	CASSLRTGEAGNTIYF
NA	NA	TRBV5-4	TRBJ1-4	TGTGCCAGCAGCTTGGGAGGGTCGGCGGGGTACGAAAAACTGTTTTTT	CASSLGGSAGYEKLFF
NA	NA	TRBV2	TRBJ2-7	TGTGCCAGCAGTGAAGCTTTAGGGACCCCCTACGAGCAGTACTTC	CASSEALGTPYEQYF
NA	NA	TRBV5-1	TRBJ2-3	TGCGCCAGCAGTGCCGGGTCGGTGGATACGCAGTATTTT	CASSAGSVDTQYF
NA	NA	TRBV27	TRBJ1-2	TGTGCCAGCAGTTTAAGGGAGGGGGACTATGGCTACACCTTC	CASSLREGDYGYTF
NA	NA	TRBV15	TRBJ1-2	TGTGCCACCAGCAGAGATCGGGTCAACTATGGCTACACCTTC	CATSRDRVNYGYTF
NA	NA	TRBV6-8	TRBJ2-5	TGTGCCAGCAGTTACCCACACCCCGGAGGGGGGGTCGGAGAGACCCAGTACTTC	CASSYPHPGGGVGETQYF
NA	NA	TRBV6-5	TRBJ1-1	TGTGCCAGCAGTTACCTTGCAGGGAGAGTAAACACTGAAGCTTTCTTT	CASSYLAGRVNTEAFF
NA	NA	TRBV2	TRBJ2-7	TGTGCCAGCAGAGAGCAGGATGCCCACGAGCAGTACTTC	CASREQDAHEQYF
NA	few	TRBV28	TRBJ1-6	TGTGCCAGCAGAGGGGGGGCGAATTCACCCCTCCACTTT	CASRGGANSPLHF
NA	NA	TRBV19	TRBJ1-1	TGTGCCAGTAGTATAGACCACAGGGTTATGAGGAGCACTGAAGCTTTCTTT	CASSIDHRVMRSTEAFF
NA	once	TRBV16	TRBJ1-2	TGTGCCAGCAGCCTCAATCACGACAGGACAAGCTATGGCTACACCTTC	CASSLNHDRTSYGYTF
NA	NA	TRBV11-2	TRBJ1-2	TGTGCCAGCAGCCCAAGTCAGGGAAACTATGGCTACACCTTC	CASSPSQGNYGYTF
TRBD1	few	TRBV27	TRBJ1-2	TGTGCCAGCAGTACCGGGACAGGCCCTAGGGGCTACACCTTC	CASSTGTGPRGYTF
NA	NA	TRBV7-9	TRBJ2-6	TGTGCCAGCAGCTTAGCGCCTGGGGGGCTAGGTGGGGCCAACGTCCTGACTTTC	CASSLAPGGLGGANVLTF